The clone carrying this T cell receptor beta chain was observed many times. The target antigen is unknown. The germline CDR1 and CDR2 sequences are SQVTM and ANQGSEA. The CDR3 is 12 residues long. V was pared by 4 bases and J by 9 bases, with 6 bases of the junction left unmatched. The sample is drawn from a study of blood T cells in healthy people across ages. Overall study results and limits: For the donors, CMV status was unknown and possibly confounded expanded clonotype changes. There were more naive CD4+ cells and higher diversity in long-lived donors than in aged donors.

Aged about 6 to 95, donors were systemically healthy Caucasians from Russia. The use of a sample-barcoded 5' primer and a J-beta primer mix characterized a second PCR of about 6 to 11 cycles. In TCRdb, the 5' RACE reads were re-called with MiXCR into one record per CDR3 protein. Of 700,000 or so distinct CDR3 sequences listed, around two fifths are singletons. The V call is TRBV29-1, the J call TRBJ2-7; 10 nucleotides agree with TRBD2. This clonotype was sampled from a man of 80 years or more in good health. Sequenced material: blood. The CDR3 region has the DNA TGCAGCGTTGGTGGGACTAGCGAGCTGCAGTACTTC. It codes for CSVGGTSELQYF.